Following are 8 T cell receptor beta chains from one sample sequenced in a study of CD8 T cells in ankylosing spondylitis. TCRdb re-analysed the 5' RACE reads in MiXCR, keeping a single row per CDR3 protein. The sample lists 300,000 to 400,000 distinct CDR3 sequences; 20% were seen once. The sample comprised blood, either unsorted or a sorted T cell fraction (not recorded which). The receptors were sampled from a male donor with ankylosing spondylitis or in good health (not recorded which).

The V gene is TRBV7-9, the J gene TRBJ2-7, with a weak D call TRBD1 (5 bases). There are 17 residues in the CDR3. V shed 1 base and J shed 2 bases, with 18 bases lying between them. Germline values: CDR1 SEHNR, CDR2 FQNEAQ (reference sequence). CDR3 nucleotide sequence: TGTGCCAGCAGCTTAGAGGGGTTCGATCGGGTCCCCTACGAGCAGTACTTC. Translation: CASSLEGFDRVPYEQYF.

CDR3 sequence (DNA): TGCAGCGTTGAAGAACGTATCTCTAACTATGGCTACACCTTC. Amino acids: CSVEERISNYGYTF. This chain links TRBV29-1 with TRBJ1-2; D gene unclear. The CDR3 is made up of 14 amino acids. V was cut by 0 bases and J by 0 bases, with 8 bases left in between. From germline, CDR1 is SQVTM and CDR2 ANQGSEA.

This clonotype was counted between two and nine times. The chain couples TRBV12-3 or TRBV12-4 to TRBJ1-2; a possible D gene is TRBD1 (6 bases). Trimming removed 3 bases at V and 7 bases at J, with 12 bases between. The CDR3 has 13 residues. CDR3 coding DNA: TGTGCCAGCAGTTTTGGGACAAGAGTTGGCTACACCTTC. Residues: CASSFGTRVGYTF.

This clonotype was counted between two and nine times. The chain links TRBV7-3 to TRBJ2-2; 8 bases line up with TRBD2. V shed 7 bases, J shed 6 bases, and the junction held 7 bases outside the gene matches. CDR1 SGHTA and CDR2 FQGTGA come from the germline V gene. The CDR3 extends over 14 amino acids. The CDR3 sequence is CASIPGLGSGELFF. CDR3 coding DNA: TGTGCCAGCATCCCGGGACTAGGCTCCGGGGAGCTGTTTTTT. Looking up the rest from reference TRBV7-3 and TRBJ2-2 gives the full variable domain: GAGVSQTPSNKVTEKGKYVELRCDPISGHTALYWYRQSLGQGPEFLIYFQGTGAADDSGLPNDRFFAVRPEGSVSTLKIQRTERGDSAVYLCASIPGLGSGELFFGEGSRLTVL.

The chain uses TRBV2 and TRBJ2-2; 10 bases line up with TRBD2. V was clipped by 8 bases and J by 0 bases; unmatched bases: 6. CDR1 is SNHLY, CDR2 FYNNEI, per germline. CDR3 length: 16 amino acids. The CDR3 sequence: CASLSGGPPNTGELFF. The CDR3 DNA is TGTGCCAGCCTTAGCGGGGGGCCGCCGAACACCGGGGAGCTGTTTTTT. The variable domain in full, completed from reference TRBV2 and TRBJ2-2, reads EPEVTQTPSHQVTQMGQEVILRCVPISNHLYFYWYRQILGQKVEFLVSFYNNEISEKSEIFDDQFSVERPDGSNFTLKIRSTKLEDSAMYFCASLSGGPPNTGELFFGEGSRLTVL.

This clonotype was counted only a few times. This chain uses TRBV12-3 or TRBV12-4 with TRBJ2-5, with 7 bases matching TRBD2. With V trimmed by 1 base and J by 5 bases, 7 bases remained unmatched. The CDR3 contains 15 residues. DNA of the CDR3: TGTGCCAGCAGTTTAGGGCTAGCGGACGGGGAGACCCAGTACTTC. It encodes CASSLGLADGETQYF.

The chain recombines TRBV6-1 with TRBJ1-2; D might be TRBD1 (6 bases). The V gene's germline CDR1 is MNHNS and CDR2 SASEGT. V gave up 5 bases and J gave up 8 bases, with 24 bases separating them. This CDR3 has 16 residues. The CDR3 reads CASSPTGIGGHGGYTF. CDR3 bases: TGTGCCAGCAGTCCTACAGGGATCGGAGGACACGGGGGCTACACCTTC.

This sequence joins TRBV11-2 and TRBJ2-7; 8 nucleotides line up with TRBD2. The CDR3 consists of 13 residues. Germline V lookup: CDR1 SGHAT, CDR2 FQNNGV. V was clipped by 7 bases and J by 2 bases; unmatched bases: 4. DNA for the CDR3: TGTGCCAGCACTAGCGGGTCTACCTACGAGCAGTACTTC. Translating gives CASTSGSTYEQYF.